A single sample is the source of the 25 T cell receptor beta chains below, sequenced in a study of T cells in Graves' hyperthyroidism and ophthalmopathy. Template material for amplifying TCR beta CDR3 regions consisted of RNA transcripts. The HTBI primer set drove a first-round RT-PCR of the TCR CDR3. TCRdb independently ran MiXCR on the multiplex PCR reads; one entry per CDR3 protein. The sample lists 700,000 or so distinct CDR3 sequences, roughly 15% occurring once. The sample consisted of blood. All receptors derive from a man aged 18 to 29 with Graves' hyperthyroidism.

This clonotype was observed at least ten times. This chain's CDR3 is CASSSRGLPSGANVLTF. Here the CDR3 DNA reads TGCGCCAGCAGCTCCAGGGGGCTCCCCTCTGGGGCCAACGTCCTGACTTTC. The chain has TRBV5-1 and TRBJ2-6; 8 nucleotides match TRBD1. V lost 3 bases to trimming and J lost 0 bases; unmatched junction nucleotides: 5. Germline V gene data show CDR1 as SGHRS and CDR2 as YFSETQ. The CDR3 is 17 amino acids.

This clonotype was seen repeatedly, ten times or more. The chain employs TRBV6-2 or TRBV6-3 and TRBJ2-1; perhaps TRBD2 as D (6 bases). V dropped 1 base and J dropped 2 bases, with 9 bases sitting between them. The CDR3 runs to 15 residues. CDR1 and CDR2 (germline): MNHEY, SVGEGT. CDR3 protein: CASSYLDYPYNEQFF. CDR3 nucleotides: TGTGCCAGCAGTTACTTGGACTACCCCTACAATGAGCAGTTCTTC.

This clonotype was counted at least ten times. V gene TRBV18 combines with J gene TRBJ2-7; no reliable D call. Germline values: CDR1 KGHSH, CDR2 LQKENI. The CDR3 has 14 amino acids. Trimming shortened V by 1 base and J by 0 bases, and 7 bases separated the two germline ends. DNA of the CDR3: TGTGCCAGCTCACCACAGATGAGCTCCTACGAGCAGTACTTC. Protein product: CASSPQMSSYEQYF.

In its sample, this clonotype was seen a few times. The genes are TRBV28 and TRBJ1-5; tentative D call: TRBD1 (5 bases). CDR1 MDHEN and CDR2 SYDVKM come from the germline V gene. Trimming stripped 6 bases from V and 4 bases from J, with 13 bases between. The CDR3 loop spans 14 amino acids. The CDR3: CASRIGGGNQPQHF. The CDR3 region has the DNA TGTGCCAGCAGGATCGGGGGGGGGAATCAGCCCCAGCATTTT.

The chain combines TRBV4-1 with TRBJ2-1, with TRBD1 matching 7 bases. Germline loops: CDR1 MGHRA, CDR2 YSYEKL. This CDR3 contains 16 residues. With 1 base clipped from V and 9 bases from J, the junction kept 12 bases outside the gene matches. The CDR3 sequence: CASSQGGQARVGEQFF. CDR3 coding DNA: TGCGCCAGCAGCCAAGGAGGACAGGCCCGGGTCGGTGAGCAGTTCTTC.

A few counts support this clonotype. V and J are TRBV12-3 or TRBV12-4 and TRBJ2-7; TRBD1 matches 7 bases. The CDR3 extends over 12 amino acids. The V gene end was trimmed by 6 bases and the J gene end by 5 bases; junction bases not matched to a gene: 4. CDR3 DNA sequence: TGTGCCAGCAGGACAGGGCTCGACGAGCAGTACTTC. It yields the protein CASRTGLDEQYF.

This rearrangement joins TRBV6-1 to TRBJ2-3; the match to TRBD1 covers 10 bases. The J segment lost 4 bases and the V segment lost 5 bases, leaving 6 bases of the junction unmatched. Per the germline V gene, CDR1 is MNHNS and CDR2 is SASEGT. The CDR3 is 15 amino acids. For the CDR3, the DNA is TGTGCCAGCAGTTCAGGGACAGGGGAAGCAGATACGCAGTATTTT. It is translated as CASSSGTGEADTQYF.

This rearrangement joins TRBV28 to TRBJ2-4; D not certain. CDR3 length: 13 residues. The V end was cut by 10 bases, the J end by 0 bases, with 10 bases between. Germline values: CDR1 MDHEN, CDR2 SYDVKM. The CDR3 region has the DNA TGTGCCACCGAAGATCTAGCCAAAAACATTCAGTACTTC. Encoded protein: CATEDLAKNIQYF.

This clonotype appeared many times. The V call is TRBV12-3 or TRBV12-4, the J call TRBJ1-2; 7 bases are shared with TRBD1. The V and J ends lost 4 bases and 10 bases, in that order; junction bases with no gene match: 6. The CDR3 spans 12 residues. The CDR3 spells CASSSGTVDYTF. CDR3 DNA: TGTGCCAGCAGTTCCGGGACAGTCGACTACACCTTC.

The rearrangement joins TRBV24-1 to TRBJ1-2, with 10 positions matching TRBD1. This CDR3 spans 16 amino acids. In germline, CDR1 is KGHDR, CDR2 SFDVKD. J lost 4 bases, V lost 3 bases, and 7 bases had no gene match. The DNA of the CDR3 is TGTGCCACCAGTGATACTGGGACAGGGGACGGCTATGGCTACACCTTC. Protein product: CATSDTGTGDGYGYTF.

At least ten counts were recorded for this clonotype. This chain joins TRBV3-1 and TRBJ2-2; TRBD2 might be the D (5 bases). CDR3 size: 16 residues. The germline V and J ends were trimmed by 0 bases and 3 bases, with 11 bases remaining between them. Germline V lookup: CDR1 LGHDT, CDR2 YNNKEL (reference sequence). CDR3 coding DNA: TGTGCCAGCAGCCAAGACGGCGAGGGAGACACCGGGGAGCTGTTTTTT. Translated: CASSQDGEGDTGELFF.

This clonotype was counted a few times. This chain joins TRBV18 and TRBJ2-2; the D gene is possibly TRBD1 (5 bases). The germline V gene has CDR1 KGHSH and CDR2 LQKENI. The CDR3 contains 16 residues. V was pared by 9 bases and J by 0 bases, with 17 bases between. The CDR3 loop is CASYAGSPSNTGELFF. The CDR3 DNA sequence: TGTGCCAGTTACGCAGGGTCCCCCTCGAACACCGGGGAGCTGTTTTTT. Variable domain in full (rest from reference TRBV18 and TRBJ2-2): NAGVMQNPRHLVRRRGQEARLRCSPMKGHSHVYWYRQLPEEGLKFMVYLQKENIIDESGMPKERFSAEFPKEGPSILRIQQVVRGDSAAYFCASYAGSPSNTGELFFGEGSRLTVL.

A word on this clonotype: A much more abundant neighbour one base away suggests this may be a read error. The rearrangement joins TRBV7-2 to TRBJ1-1; no clear D. CDR3 length: 14 residues. Germline CDR1 reads SGHTA; CDR2 reads FQGNSA. DNA for the CDR3: TGTGCCAGCAGCTTATACTCTTCGAACGCTGAAGCTTTCTTT. Amino acid sequence: CASSLYSSNAEAFF.

This clonotype was seen at least ten times. The gene calls are TRBV28 and TRBJ2-7, with D uncertain. The germline V gene has CDR1 MDHEN and CDR2 SYDVKM. There are 12 residues in the CDR3. The V and J ends lost 8 bases and 5 bases respectively, with 13 bases between them. The DNA for the CDR3 is TGTGCCAGCGTAAGGTCCGGCGACGAGCAGTACTTC. As protein: CASVRSGDEQYF.

The table lists this clonotype with a few counts. This chain uses TRBV10-3 with TRBJ1-1; TRBD1 is a possible D gene (6 bases). This CDR3 spans 15 amino acids. The germline CDR1 and CDR2 sequences are ENHRY and SYGVKD. V shed 7 bases and J shed 4 bases, with 19 bases lying between them. The CDR3 nucleotides are TGTGCCATCACCCCCGGACAGTCTATATCCACTGAAGCTTTCTTT. This codes for CAITPGQSISTEAFF.

As regards this clonotype: At one end the junction does not follow the germline gene, possibly because of a read error. J is TRBJ1-3 and V is TRBV19, with D maybe TRBD1 (5 bases). This CDR3 is 14 amino acids long. The V gene's germline CDR1 is LNHDA and CDR2 SQIVND (reference sequence). CDR3 sequence reads: CAGSRQSSGNTIYF. The CDR3 DNA reads TGTGCCGGTAGTAGACAGAGCTCTGGAAACACCATATATTTT.

This clonotype was observed at least ten times. The rearrangement uses TRBV29-1 and TRBJ2-7; TRBD1 is a possible D gene (6 bases). Trimming stripped 5 bases from V and 4 bases from J, with 12 bases between. CDR1 and CDR2 from the germline V gene are SQVTM and ANQGSEA. The CDR3 loop spans 12 amino acids. Here the CDR3 DNA reads TGCAGCGTTCTACTACAGGGTTACGAGCAGTACTTC. Its translation: CSVLLQGYEQYF.

This clonotype was counted ten times or more. The chain combines TRBV28 with TRBJ2-7; 8 bases fit TRBD2. With V trimmed by 5 bases and J by 4 bases, 7 bases remained unmatched. The germline gives CDR1 MDHEN, CDR2 SYDVKM. This CDR3 has 14 amino acids. The CDR3 sequence is CASSAGGRIYEQYF. DNA for the CDR3: TGTGCCAGCAGTGCGGGGGGACGGATTTACGAGCAGTACTTC.

This clonotype was counted a single time. A single base separates this from a much larger clone, so it may be a read error. The CDR3 DNA reads TGCAGTGCTAGTTGGTTCGGCCGGGTCCTCAATGAGCAGTACTTC. It codes for CSASWFGRVLNEQYF. The chain combines TRBV20-1 with TRBJ2-7, with D uncertain. The V gene's germline CDR1 is DFQATT and CDR2 SNEGSKA (reference sequence). The ends were cut back, 3 bases at V and 7 bases at J, with 22 bases in the middle. The CDR3 extends over 15 amino acids.

This clonotype was seen a handful of times. The chain uses TRBV20-1 and TRBJ1-5, with no clear D. Trimming took off 6 bases at V and 1 base at J, with 16 bases between the two ends. CDR1 is DFQATT, CDR2 SNEGSKA, per germline (reference sequence). This CDR3 comprises 15 residues. CDR3 bases: TGCAGTGCCTCTCAGGCCTACGGGAGCAATCAGCCCCAGCATTTT. This gives the protein CSASQAYGSNQPQHF.

The sample holds many counts of this clonotype. V gene TRBV28 combines with J gene TRBJ2-3, with 9 bases fitting TRBD2. Looked up from germline, CDR1 is MDHEN and CDR2 is SYDVKM. Germline trimming cut 1 base from V and 2 bases from J; bases unmatched to any gene: 10. The CDR3 loop spans 18 amino acids. DNA for the CDR3: TGTGCCAGCAGTTTATTCAGACTAGCGGAGGCCTTCACAGATACGCAGTATTTT. This encodes CASSLFRLAEAFTDTQYF. The variable domain in full, with the rest retrieved from reference TRBV28 and TRBJ2-3, is DVKVTQSSRYLVKRTGEKVFLECVQDMDHENMFWYRQDPGLGLRLIYFSYDVKMKEKGDIPEGYSVSREKKERFSLILESASTNQTSMYLCASSLFRLAEAFTDTQYFGPGTRLTVL.

The V call is TRBV6-2 or TRBV6-3, the J call TRBJ1-5, with 7 bases identical to TRBD1. The CDR3 loop spans 16 amino acids. CDR1 MNHEY and CDR2 SVGEGT come from the germline V gene. The V gene end was trimmed by 2 bases and the J gene end by 3 bases; junction bases not matched to a gene: 7. CDR3 protein: CASSYNRGSNNQPQHF. CDR3 coding DNA: TGTGCCAGCAGTTACAACAGGGGAAGCAACAATCAGCCCCAGCATTTT.

This clonotype has ten or more counts. As DNA, the CDR3 is TGTGCCTTGTCGGCCATCCCGCCCCACGAGCAGTACTTC. Its protein product is CALSAIPPHEQYF. This sequence joins TRBV30 and TRBJ2-7; D is ambiguous. Germline CDR1 GTSNPN, CDR2 SVGIG (reference sequence). The CDR3 length is 13 residues. The germline V and J ends were trimmed by 7 bases and 5 bases, with 18 bases remaining between them. The full variable domain, completed using reference TRBV30 and TRBJ2-7, is SQTIHQWPATLVQPVGSPLSLECTVEGTSNPNLYWYRQAAGRGLQLLFYSVGIGQISSEVPQNLSASRPQDRQFILSSKKLLLSDSGFYLCALSAIPPHEQYFGPGTRLTVT.

This clonotype was observed at least ten times. The chain links TRBV12-3 or TRBV12-4 to TRBJ2-3; 11 bases map to TRBD2. This CDR3 has 14 amino acids. Losses at the gene ends were 6 bases for V and 1 base for J; bases not matched to a gene: 0. CDR3 coding DNA: TGTGCCAGCAGACTAGCGGGAGGCACAGATACGCAGTATTTT. This sequence encodes CASRLAGGTDTQYF.

With regard to this clonotype: Mismatch with germline at one junction end may stem from a read error. The chain links TRBV29-1 to TRBJ2-5; unclear D gene. Germline-derived CDR1 and CDR2 are SQVTM and ANQGSEA. The CDR3 contains 12 residues. The CDR3 here is CSAISRQGTQYF. As DNA, the CDR3 is TGCAGCGCCATCAGTCGACAAGGGACCCAGTACTTC. The variable domain in full, completed from reference TRBV29-1 and TRBJ2-5, reads SAVISQKPSRDICQRGTSLTIQCQVDSQVTMMFWYRQQPGQSLTLIATANQGSEATYESGFVIDKFPISRPNLTFSTLTVSNMSPEDSSIYLCSAISRQGTQYFGPGTRLLVL.